These 11 T cell receptor beta chains originate from one sample sequenced in a study of siplizumab effects on memory and regulatory T cells. Clones were sequenced by immunoSEQ multiplex PCR, and TCRdb holds only the in-frame ones, with some missing. Of some 65,000 clones in the sample, around nine tenths were seen once. Sequences were obtained from Tregs sorted from blood. These receptor sequences come from a human donor in good health.

The V call is TRBV7-9, the J call TRBJ1-2, with unresolved D. CDR3 length: 13 residues. Germline V gene sequence: CDR1 SEHNR, CDR2 FQNEAQ (reference sequence). The V end was cut by 5 bases, the J end by 2 bases, with 9 bases between. The CDR3 sequence is CASSAGRNYGYTF. For the CDR3, the DNA is TGTGCCAGCAGCGCGGGCAGGAACTATGGCTACACCTTC. The entire variable domain, with the rest obtained from reference TRBV7-9 and TRBJ1-2, is as follows: DTGVSQNPRHKITKRGQNVTFRCDPISEHNRLYWYRQTLGQGPEFLTYFQNEAQLEKSRLLSDRFSAERPKGSFSTLEIQRTEQGDSAMYLCASSAGRNYGYTFGSGTRLTVV.

The gene calls are TRBV2 and TRBJ2-6; maybe TRBD2 (5 bases). The germline V and J ends were trimmed by 4 bases and 4 bases, with 17 bases remaining between them. This CDR3 region has 17 residues. Germline CDR1 reads SNHLY; CDR2 reads FYNNEI. The CDR3 loop reads CASSGTGWTKGANVLTF. The DNA for the CDR3 is TGTGCCAGCAGTGGCACGGGGTGGACGAAAGGGGCCAACGTCCTGACTTTC.

The gene calls are TRBV6-5 and TRBJ2-7; 8 positions match TRBD2. The CDR3 runs 15 residues. From germline, CDR1 is MNHEY and CDR2 SVGAGI. After removal of 5 bases from V and 6 bases from J, the junction contained 12 bases not matched to a gene. The CDR3: CASSPRGGPSLEQYF. The CDR3 DNA is TGTGCCAGCAGTCCACGGGGGGGACCTAGCCTCGAGCAGTACTTC.

On this clone itself: The same CDR3 also results from other DNA sequences found in this sample. This chain links TRBV18 with TRBJ2-5; D unclear. This CDR3 spans 11 amino acids. Germline V gene lookup returns CDR1 KGHSH and CDR2 LQKENI. The V and J ends lost 3 bases and 5 bases respectively, with 4 bases between them. CDR3 DNA sequence: TGTGCCAGCTCACCTGGGGAGACCCAGTACTTC. Amino acids: CASSPGETQYF. The full variable domain, in which reference TRBV18 and TRBJ2-5 provide the parts outside the CDR3, is NAGVMQNPRHLVRRRGQEARLRCSPMKGHSHVYWYRQLPEEGLKFMVYLQKENIIDESGMPKERFSAEFPKEGPSILRIQQVVRGDSAAYFCASSPGETQYFGPGTRLLVL.

This chain links TRBV5-1 with TRBJ2-1; D is ambiguous. The CDR3 spans 16 residues. Germline CDR1 SGHRS, CDR2 YFSETQ. V lost 0 bases and J 0 bases, leaving 10 bases between the germline ends. The CDR3 region has the DNA TGCGCCAGCAGCTTGGTAGGCGCTACCTCCTACAATGAGCAGTTCTTC. Translated: CASSLVGATSYNEQFF.

This sequence joins TRBV18 and TRBJ2-6, with a possible D match to TRBD2 (7 bases). This CDR3 has 15 residues. The germline V gene encodes CDR1 KGHSH and CDR2 LQKENI. V lost 3 bases to trimming and J lost 3 bases, with 9 bases between them. CDR3 protein: CASSPGGRGANVLTF. Written as DNA, the CDR3 is TGTGCCAGCTCACCGGGGGGGCGTGGGGCCAACGTCCTGACTTTC.

The V gene is TRBV30, the J gene TRBJ2-4, with TRBD1 matching over 8 bases. The CDR3 is 14 residues long. V dropped 0 bases and J dropped 8; count of bases not matched to a gene: 6. Per the germline V gene, CDR1 is GTSNPN and CDR2 is SVGIG (reference sequence). The CDR3 spells CAWSVRDRGDIQYF. For the CDR3, the DNA is TGTGCCTGGAGTGTAAGAGACAGGGGAGACATTCAGTACTTC.

J is TRBJ2-7 and V is TRBV10-3; D is uncertain. The CDR3 extends over 14 amino acids. The germline CDR1 and CDR2 sequences are ENHRY and SYGVKD. The V gene lost 0 bases and the J gene lost 3 bases, with 9 bases spanning the gap. The CDR3 region has the DNA TGTGCCATCAGTGAGTCGAATGTGTTCTACGAGCAGTACTTC. This translates into CAISESNVFYEQYF.

This clone was counted a few times. This rearrangement joins TRBV18 to TRBJ1-2; D uncertain. V lost 3 bases to trimming and J lost 8 bases, with 7 bases between them. This CDR3 region has 11 residues. Looked up from germline, CDR1 is KGHSH and CDR2 is LQKENI. CDR3 sequence (DNA): TGTGCCAGCTCACCCAGTAGCGGCTACACCTTC. Translated: CASSPSSGYTF.

The V gene is TRBV19, the J gene TRBJ2-2, with 10 bases aligning to TRBD2. The germline gives CDR1 LNHDA, CDR2 SQIVND (reference sequence). The V segment lost 0 bases and the J segment 0 bases; nucleotides outside the gene matches: 4. The CDR3 consists of 18 residues. CDR3 sequence: CASSIERGLAANTGELFF. In DNA form, the CDR3 reads TGTGCCAGTAGTATAGAACGAGGACTAGCGGCGAACACCGGGGAGCTGTTTTTT.

This clone was recorded a few times. This chain links TRBV5-6 with TRBJ2-3, with D unclear. Germline V gene sequence: CDR1 SGHDT, CDR2 YYEEEE. The CDR3 consists of 14 residues. Trimming removed 5 bases at V and 4 bases at J, with 14 bases between. The CDR3 DNA reads as TGTGCCAGCAGTTTCCCCAGCCGGCCAGATACGCAGTATTTT. It encodes CASSFPSRPDTQYF. Together with reference TRBV5-6 and TRBJ2-3, the CDR3 gives the full variable domain: DAGVTQSPTHLIKTRGQQVTLRCSPKSGHDTVSWYQQALGQGPQFIFQYYEEEERQRGNFPDRFSGHQFPNYSSELNVNALLLGDSALYLCASSFPSRPDTQYFGPGTRLTVL.